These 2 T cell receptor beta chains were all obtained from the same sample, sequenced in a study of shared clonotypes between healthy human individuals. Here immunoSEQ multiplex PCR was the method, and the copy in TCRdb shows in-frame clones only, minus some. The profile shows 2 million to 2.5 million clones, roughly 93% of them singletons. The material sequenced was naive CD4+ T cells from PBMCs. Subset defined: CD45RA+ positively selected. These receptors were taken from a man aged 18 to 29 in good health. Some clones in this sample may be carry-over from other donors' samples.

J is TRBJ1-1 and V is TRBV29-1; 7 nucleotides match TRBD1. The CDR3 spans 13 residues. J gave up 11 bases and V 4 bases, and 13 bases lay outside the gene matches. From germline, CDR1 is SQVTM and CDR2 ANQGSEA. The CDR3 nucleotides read TGCAGCGTTGCGGCCCCCTTGGCAGGGGGGGCTTTCTTT. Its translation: CSVAAPLAGGAFF.

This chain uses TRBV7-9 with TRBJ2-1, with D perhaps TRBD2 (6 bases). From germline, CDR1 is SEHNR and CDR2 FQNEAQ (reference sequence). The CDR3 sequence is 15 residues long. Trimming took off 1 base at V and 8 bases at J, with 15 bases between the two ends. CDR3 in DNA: TGTGCCAGCAGCTTAGGCGGGATCGCCCCTTATGAGCAGTTCTTC. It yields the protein CASSLGGIAPYEQFF.